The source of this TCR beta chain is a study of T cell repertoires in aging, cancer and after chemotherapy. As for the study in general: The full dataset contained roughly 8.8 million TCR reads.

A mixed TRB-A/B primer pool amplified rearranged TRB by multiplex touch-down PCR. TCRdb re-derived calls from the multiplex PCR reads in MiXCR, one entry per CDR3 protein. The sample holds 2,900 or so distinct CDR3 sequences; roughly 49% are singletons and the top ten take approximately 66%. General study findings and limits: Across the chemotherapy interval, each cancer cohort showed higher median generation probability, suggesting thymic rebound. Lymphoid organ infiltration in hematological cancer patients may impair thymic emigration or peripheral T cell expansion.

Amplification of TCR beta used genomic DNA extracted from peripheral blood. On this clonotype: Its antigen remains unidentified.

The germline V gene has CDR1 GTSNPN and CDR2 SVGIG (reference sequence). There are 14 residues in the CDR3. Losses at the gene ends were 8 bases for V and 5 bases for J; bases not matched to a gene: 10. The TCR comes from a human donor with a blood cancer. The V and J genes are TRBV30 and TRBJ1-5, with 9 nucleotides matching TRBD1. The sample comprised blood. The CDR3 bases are TGTGCCAGTACGGGGGACAGGGTTTATCAGCCCCAGCATTTT. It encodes CASTGDRVYQPQHF.